The 18 T cell receptor beta chains given below trace back to one sample, sequenced in a study of graft-versus-host responses after intestinal transplantation. TCRdb's copy holds only in-frame clones and misses some; the assay was immunoSEQ multiplex PCR. Altogether approximately 54,000 clones are present, around 85% being singletons, with the ten largest covering 0.45% to 0.55%. These TCRs' antigens remain unknown. Material: unstimulated CD4+ T cells sorted from spleen or lymph node cells, obtained before transplant. The receptor source for this set is a human donor who was the organ donor for an intestinal transplant.

V is TRBV29-1 and J is TRBJ2-4; D is possibly TRBD1 or TRBD2 (5 bases each). The CDR3 is made up of 17 amino acids. With 1 base removed from V and 3 bases from J, the gap between germline ends came to 19 bases. Per germline, CDR1 SQVTM and CDR2 ANQGSEA. Here the CDR3 DNA reads TGCAGCGTTGAAGGGTTTCATGAGGGAAGGGGCAAAAACATTCAGTACTTC. Amino acids: CSVEGFHEGRGKNIQYF.

The gene calls are TRBV4-1 and TRBJ2-2; 9 bases map to TRBD1. The germline V gene has CDR1 MGHRA and CDR2 YSYEKL. Trimming took 1 base from V and 7 from J; bases not matched to a gene: 7. The CDR3 contains 16 residues. The CDR3: CASSQGQGDSVGELFF. CDR3 DNA sequence: TGCGCCAGCAGCCAAGGACAGGGGGATAGCGTCGGGGAGCTGTTTTTT.

A few counts support this clone. The CDR3 sequence is CPEGRESTDTQYF. Here the CDR3 DNA reads TGTCCCGAGGGCAGGGAAAGCACAGATACGCAGTATTTT. V usage is TRBV25-1 and J usage is TRBJ2-3, with D perhaps assigned TRBD1 or TRBD2 (5 bases each). The CDR3 covers 13 residues. Germline CDR1 and CDR2: MGHDK and SYGVNS.

The chain links TRBV30 to TRBJ1-1, with D possibly being TRBD1 (5 bases). Trimming cost V 1 base and J 7 bases, with 22 bases left between them. CDR3 size: 16 residues. Germline CDR1 is GTSNPN and CDR2 is SVGIG (reference sequence). CDR3 region: CAWSGSAHGRDGEAFF. The CDR3 DNA reads as TGTGCCTGGAGTGGGTCTGCTCATGGGAGGGACGGTGAAGCTTTCTTT.

This clone showed up just once. V usage is TRBV18 and J usage is TRBJ1-1, with 9 bases that match TRBD1. Germline V gene sequence: CDR1 KGHSH, CDR2 LQKENI. The CDR3 totals 14 residues. Germline trimming cut 5 bases from V and 5 bases from J; bases unmatched to any gene: 6. The CDR3 spells CASSRGQGVTEAFF. The DNA of the CDR3 is TGTGCCAGCTCAAGGGGACAGGGCGTGACTGAAGCTTTCTTT.

The chain carries TRBV6-1 and TRBJ1-1; 7 bases match TRBD1. Germline loops: CDR1 MNHNS, CDR2 SASEGT. The CDR3 totals 13 residues. Trimming at V came to 6 bases and at J to 0 bases, leaving 1 base not matched to a gene. The CDR3 DNA reads as TGTGCCAGCAGGACAGGGTTGAACACTGAAGCTTTCTTT. Protein product: CASRTGLNTEAFF.

The rearrangement links TRBV5-1 to TRBJ2-5; 7 nucleotides align to TRBD1. With 0 bases clipped from V and 5 bases from J, the junction kept 16 bases outside the gene matches. The CDR3 consists of 18 residues. The germline V gene encodes CDR1 SGHRS and CDR2 YFSETQ. The CDR3 DNA is TGCGCCAGCAGCTTGGCCAGACAGGGAAACGGAGCGGTGGAGACCCAGTACTTC. Amino acids: CASSLARQGNGAVETQYF. Full variable domain (rest looked up from reference TRBV5-1 and TRBJ2-5): KAGVTQTPRYLIKTRGQQVTLSCSPISGHRSVSWYQQTPGQGLQFLFEYFSETQRNKGNFPGRFSGRQFSNSRSEMNVSTLELGDSALYLCASSLARQGNGAVETQYFGPGTRLLVL.

This clone is a singleton in its sample. The genes are TRBV7-9 and TRBJ1-4; 7 positions agree with TRBD1. V was clipped by 1 base and J by 7 bases; unmatched bases: 9. Germline CDR1 is SEHNR and CDR2 is FQNEAQ (reference sequence). The CDR3 loop spans 16 amino acids. The CDR3 loop reads CASSLGSGTVGEKLFF. CDR3 in DNA: TGTGCCAGCAGCTTAGGAAGCGGGACAGTGGGTGAAAAACTGTTTTTT. The full variable domain, with the rest looked up from reference TRBV7-9 and TRBJ1-4, is DTGVSQNPRHKITKRGQNVTFRCDPISEHNRLYWYRQTLGQGPEFLTYFQNEAQLEKSRLLSDRFSAERPKGSFSTLEIQRTEQGDSAMYLCASSLGSGTVGEKLFFGSGTQLSVL.

V gene TRBV6-5 combines with J gene TRBJ1-3, with D uncertain. The CDR3 has 14 residues. Trimming pared 1 base from V and 0 bases from J, leaving 4 bases between. Germline V CDR1 and CDR2: MNHEY, SVGAGI. CDR3 coding DNA: TGTGCCAGCAGTTACTGGGGCTCTGGAAACACCATATATTTT. Protein product: CASSYWGSGNTIYF.

The rearrangement links TRBV30 to TRBJ1-1, with no clear D. Germline-derived CDR1 and CDR2 are GTSNPN and SVGIG (reference sequence). Between the trimmed V and J ends, which lost 8 bases and 2 bases, there was a span of 12 bases. The CDR3 has 12 residues. CDR3 amino acids: CALGWGNTEAFF. Here the CDR3 DNA reads TGTGCCCTCGGGTGGGGAAACACTGAAGCTTTCTTT.

The chain joins TRBV4-3 to TRBJ2-3, with 12 positions matching TRBD2. Germline assignment: CDR1 LGHNA and CDR2 YSLEER. The V segment lost 2 bases and the J segment 1 base; nucleotides outside the gene matches: 4. CDR3 length: 17 amino acids. The CDR3 region has the DNA TGCGCCAGCAGCCAACATAGGACTAGCGGGGGCACAGATACGCAGTATTTT. Residues: CASSQHRTSGGTDTQYF.

The V gene is TRBV5-8, the J gene TRBJ1-1, with 10 bases identical to TRBD1. The CDR3 is 11 amino acids. V lost 4 bases, J lost 9 bases, and 0 bases stayed unmatched. Per the germline V gene, CDR1 is SGHTS and CDR2 is YDEGEE. The CDR3 nucleotides read TGTGCCAGCAGCGACAGGGGGCAAGCTTTCTTT. Protein: CASSDRGQAFF.

This clone was recorded only once. The V and J genes are TRBV7-9 and TRBJ1-1, with D uncertain. The V end lost 9 bases, the J end lost 0 bases, and 11 bases lay between the germline ends. Germline-derived CDR1 and CDR2 are SEHNR and FQNEAQ (reference sequence). The CDR3 is 13 residues long. DNA for the CDR3: TGTGCCAGTGCCTTCGGTTTGAACACTGAAGCTTTCTTT. Translated, it gives CASAFGLNTEAFF.

The chain is built from TRBV5-1 and TRBJ1-1; D gene ambiguous. The V end was cut by 6 bases, the J end by 0 bases, with 9 bases between. This CDR3 spans 13 amino acids. The germline gives CDR1 SGHRS, CDR2 YFSETQ. CDR3 sequence reads: CASTSQLNTEAFF. As DNA, the CDR3 is TGCGCCAGCACCTCTCAGCTGAACACTGAAGCTTTCTTT.

The genes are TRBV11-2 and TRBJ2-4; a weak D match, TRBD1 (7 bases). Trimming pared 3 bases from V and 13 bases from J, leaving 13 bases between. From germline, CDR1 is SGHAT and CDR2 FQNNGV. This CDR3 region has 12 residues. The CDR3 loop is CASSFQEGAQYF. The CDR3 DNA sequence: TGTGCCAGCAGCTTTCAGGAGGGGGCACAGTACTTC.

The chain uses TRBV5-1 and TRBJ2-3, with 10 nucleotides matching TRBD1. The CDR3 is made up of 12 amino acids. After removal of 4 bases from V and 10 bases from J, the junction contained 3 bases not matched to a gene. Germline V CDR1 and CDR2: SGHRS, YFSETQ. The CDR3 DNA reads as TGCGCCAGCAGCCAGACAGGGGGCGCGCAGTATTTT. Its translation is CASSQTGGAQYF.

The chain joins TRBV6-4 to TRBJ1-2, with a weak D call TRBD1 (6 bases). The CDR3 consists of 14 residues. Germline V gene data show CDR1 as MRHNA and CDR2 as SNTAGT. Trimming cost V 0 bases and J 5 bases, with 10 bases left between them. Written as DNA, the CDR3 is TGTGCCAGCAGTGACTCGGTCAGGGGATATGGCTACACCTTC. Its protein is CASSDSVRGYGYTF.

The CDR3: CASSFGASLSYEQYF. Here the CDR3 DNA reads TGTGCCAGCAGCTTCGGAGCTAGCCTCTCCTACGAGCAGTACTTC. This sequence joins TRBV7-2 and TRBJ2-7, with D tentatively TRBD2 (5 bases). The ends were cut back, 3 bases at V and 0 bases at J, with 12 bases in the middle. Germline loops: CDR1 SGHTA, CDR2 FQGNSA. This CDR3 spans 15 amino acids.